These 7 T cell receptor beta chains originate from one sample sequenced in a study of tumor-infiltrating lymphocytes in primary liver carcinoma. From roughly 0.5 ug total RNA, TCR beta cDNA was generated with a primer in the constant region. It was through three nested multiplex PCR rounds of slightly modified ARM-PCR that TCR beta libraries arose. The two initial PCR rounds, approximately 10 cycles each, used TRBV1-TRBV30 forward and C-beta reverse primers. TCRdb re-called the multiplex PCR reads through MiXCR, storing one row per CDR3 protein. The sample has about 23,000 distinct CDR3 sequences; approximately 80% are singletons. Each 20-30 mg portion of unsorted bulk tissue served as the source for co-extraction of RNA and DNA. The sample was liver tumor tissue from sampling region 5. Subset noted: tumor region T5, tumor centre. The receptors were gathered from a woman aged 25 to 39 with primary liver carcinoma and hepatitis B virus infection.

The CDR3 coding sequence is TGTGCCAGAGGCGCTCGGGACAGGGGGCGCAAGGGGTGGAGTAACACTGAAGCTTTCTTT. Translating gives CARGARDRGRKGWSNTEAFF. The genes are TRBV11-2 and TRBJ1-1; 12 positions agree with TRBD1. CDR1 and CDR2 from the germline V gene are SGHAT and FQNNGV. The CDR3 is 20 amino acids. V gave up 9 bases and J gave up 2 bases; unmatched junction bases: 22. The whole variable domain, remainder taken from reference TRBV11-2 and TRBJ1-1, is EAGVAQSPRYKIIEKRQSVAFWCNPISGHATLYWYQQILGQGPKLLIQFQNNGVVDDSQLPKDRFSAERLKGVDSTLKIQPAKLEDSAVYLCARGARDRGRKGWSNTEAFFGQGTRLTVV.

Note on this clonotype: Given the absence of the conserved phenylalanine or tryptophan at the CDR3 end, a read error is likely. The CDR3 bases are TGTGCAAGCAGTGATGTTTGGGTAAATCAGCCCCAGTATTCT. Its protein product is CASSDVWVNQPQYS. The chain is built from TRBV6-1 and TRBJ1-5; D unclear. With the DNA end fitting TRBJ2-3 better, the J assignment may be wrong. This CDR3 has 14 residues. Germline V gene lookup returns CDR1 MNHNS and CDR2 SASEGT.

The table lists this clonotype with a count of one. An end of the junction does not agree with germline; a read error may underlie this. Here the CDR3 DNA reads TGTACCTGCAGTTTAACGGGAGGGCCCAGTGAGCAATTCTTC. It yields the protein CTCSLTGGPSEQFF. The gene calls are TRBV12-3 or TRBV12-4 and TRBJ2-1, with TRBD2 identical over 8 bases. CDR3 size: 14 residues.

About this clonotype itself: Likely a read error: the CDR3 ends without its conserved phenylalanine or tryptophan. The chain couples TRBV12-3 or TRBV12-4 to TRBJ2-2; a weak D match, TRBD1 (6 bases). V dropped 8 bases and J dropped 4 bases, with 17 bases sitting between them. The CDR3 sequence is 15 residues long. CDR3 in DNA: TGTGCCAGCCGAGGGTGGGACATGAGCACCGGGGAGCTGTTTCTT. Protein sequence: CASRGWDMSTGELFL.

Comment on this clonotype: A read error may produce the germline difference seen at one junction end. This rearrangement joins TRBV25-1 to TRBJ2-2, with D perhaps given as TRBD1 or TRBD2 (5 bases each). The CDR3 loop spans 17 amino acids. The germline V gene encodes CDR1 MGHDK and CDR2 SYGVNS. Here the CDR3 reads CTSSEYRVVEGFGELFF. The CDR3 coding sequence is TGTACCAGCAGTGAATATCGGGTAGTTGAGGGGTTCGGGGAGCTGTTTTTT. Based on the CDR3 plus reference TRBV25-1 and TRBJ2-2, the full variable domain is EADIYQTPRYLVIGTGKKITLECSQTMGHDKMYWYQQDPGMELHLIHYSYGVNSTEKGDLSSESTVSRIRTEHFPLTLESARPSHTSQYLCTSSEYRVVEGFGELFFGEGSRLTVL.

The count of this clonotype is one. This chain links TRBV11-3 with TRBJ2-1; the D gene is possibly TRBD2 (8 bases). The CDR3 spans 15 residues. Germline assignment: CDR1 SGHNT and CDR2 YENEEA. Between the trimmed V and J ends, which lost 5 bases and 8 bases, there was a span of 19 bases. This CDR3 is CASSRLAQGEYEQFF. DNA of the CDR3: TGTGCCAGCAGCCGACTAGCGCAGGGGGAGTATGAGCAGTTCTTC.

Concerning this clonotype itself: A junction end diverges from the germline sequence, so it may reflect a read error. V is TRBV10-3 and J is TRBJ1-3, with no clear D. Germline CDR1 reads ENHRY; CDR2 reads SYGVKD. The CDR3 extends over 14 amino acids. The CDR3: CAISESLSGNTTYF. In DNA form, the CDR3 reads TGTGCCATCAGTGAGTCACTTTCTGGAAATACCACATATTTT.